Each of the 12 T cell receptor beta chains below was sequenced from the same sample in a study of beta chain features in type 1 diabetes. The authors reverse transcribed all of the isolated RNA, so sequencing captured expressed TCRB transcripts. TCRdb keeps only in-frame clones here, not all; method: immunoSEQ multiplex PCR. This table has 500,000 to 700,000 clones, 15% to 17% appearing once. Source material: naive CD4+ T cells from blood. These receptors originate from a man aged 18-30 years in good health.

In the case of this clone: Other DNA sequences from this sample encode an identical CDR3 as well. The chain recombines TRBV5-1 with TRBJ2-1; D possibly corresponds to TRBD1 (6 bases). Germline CDR1 is SGHRS and CDR2 is YFSETQ. V gave up 4 bases and J gave up 7 bases, with 9 bases separating them. The CDR3 is 12 residues long. CDR3 bases: TGCGCCAGCAGCGCACAGGGAAATGAGCAGTTCTTC. Translation: CASSAQGNEQFF.

The chain is built from TRBV6-5 and TRBJ1-2; unclear D gene. V shed 5 bases and J shed 4 bases, with 8 bases lying between them. The germline CDR1 and CDR2 sequences are MNHEY and SVGAGI. The CDR3 sequence is 12 residues long. The CDR3 nucleotides read TGTGCCAGCAGTCCAGGATTCTATGGCTACACCTTC. This sequence encodes CASSPGFYGYTF.

This clone was detected a few times. The chain has TRBV7-9 and TRBJ2-7; the match to TRBD1 covers 8 bases. The CDR3 covers 15 residues. J was trimmed by 2 bases and V by 5 bases; bases with no gene match: 8. Germline loops: CDR1 SEHNR, CDR2 FQNEAQ (reference sequence). The chain's CDR3 is CASSLAGGPPYEQYF. The DNA of the CDR3 is TGTGCCAGCAGCCTTGCAGGGGGCCCGCCCTACGAGCAGTACTTC.

The V gene is TRBV5-1, the J gene TRBJ2-6; TRBD1 aligns across 8 bases. Germline CDR1 and CDR2: SGHRS and YFSETQ. This CDR3 spans 14 amino acids. V was clipped by 2 bases and J by 12 bases; unmatched bases: 7. In nucleotides, the CDR3 is TGCGCCAGCAGCTTTATCAGGGGGCAAGGCGTCCTGACTTTC. Its protein product is CASSFIRGQGVLTF.

This chain links TRBV7-9 with TRBJ1-2; 8 bases line up with TRBD1. CDR1 is SEHNR and CDR2 is FQNEAQ in the germline V gene (reference sequence). The CDR3 extends over 16 amino acids. The trim removed 4 bases at V and 1 base at J, leaving 8 bases unmatched. The CDR3 DNA follows: TGTGCCAGCAGCTCCGGACAGGGAAAGGTTAACTATGGCTACACCTTC. It is translated as CASSSGQGKVNYGYTF.

V and J are TRBV27 and TRBJ2-5; unclear D gene. The J call is uncertain, as TRBJ2-7 better fits the DNA end. The CDR3 extends over 13 amino acids. Germline-derived CDR1 and CDR2 are MNHEY and SMNVEV (reference sequence). As DNA, the CDR3 is TGTGCCAGCAGTTTATTGGGGAACTACGAGCAGTACTTC. This translates into CASSLLGNYEQYF.

The chain combines TRBV2 with TRBJ2-2; D is perhaps TRBD1 or TRBD2 (6 bases each). Germline loops: CDR1 SNHLY, CDR2 FYNNEI. There are 16 residues in the CDR3. V lost 5 bases, J lost 3 bases, and 16 bases lay in between. The CDR3, as DNA: TGTGCCAGCAGTAGGGGGGCTTCGATGCACACCGGGGAGCTGTTTTTT. It translates to CASSRGASMHTGELFF.

The chain carries TRBV7-2 and TRBJ1-1, with D unresolved. Germline CDR1 and CDR2: SGHTA and FQGNSA. The V end was cut by 7 bases, the J end by 7 bases, with 10 bases between. The length of the CDR3 is 11 residues. The CDR3 protein is CASNKKDEAFF. DNA of the CDR3: TGTGCCAGCAACAAGAAAGATGAAGCTTTCTTT. Based on the CDR3 plus reference TRBV7-2 and TRBJ1-1, the full variable domain is GAGVSQSPSNKVTEKGKDVELRCDPISGHTALYWYRQSLGQGLEFLIYFQGNSAPDKSGLPSDRFSAERTGGSVSTLTIQRTQQEDSAVYLCASNKKDEAFFGQGTRLTVV.

This clone was seen a few times. This rearrangement joins TRBV29-1 to TRBJ2-2, with D unclear. The CDR3 covers 12 residues. V dropped 7 bases and J dropped 3 bases, with 9 bases sitting between them. Germline lookup yields CDR1 SQVTM and CDR2 ANQGSEA. The CDR3 bases are TGCAGCGCCCAAGAGGACACCGGGGAGCTGTTTTTT. Residues: CSAQEDTGELFF.

The J gene is TRBJ1-2, the V gene TRBV27; maybe TRBD1 (6 bases). The V end lost 5 bases, the J end lost 3 bases, and 16 bases lay between the germline ends. The CDR3 length is 15 residues. Germline lookup yields CDR1 MNHEY and CDR2 SMNVEV (reference sequence). CDR3 sequence (DNA): TGTGCCAGCAGTCCCCGACAGGTGCGAGACTATGGCTACACCTTC. This codes for CASSPRQVRDYGYTF.

This clone was picked up a small number of times. CDR3 in DNA: TGTGCCACCAGGGGGGATGTAGGGCAGCCCCAGCATTTT. Its translation: CATRGDVGQPQHF. The chain joins TRBV15 to TRBJ1-5; a weak D match, TRBD1 (5 bases). The CDR3 sequence is 13 residues long. V was shortened by 6 bases and J by 7 bases, with 13 bases between the two germline ends. Germline lookup yields CDR1 LNHNV and CDR2 YYDKDF (reference sequence). Together with reference TRBV15 and TRBJ1-5, the CDR3 gives the full variable domain: DAMVIQNPRYQVTQFGKPVTLSCSQTLNHNVMYWYQQKSSQAPKLLFHYYDKDFNNEADTPDNFQSRRPNTSFCFLDIRSPGLGDTAMYLCATRGDVGQPQHFGDGTRLSIL.

V is TRBV11-3 and J is TRBJ2-1, with D hard to call. Germline V lookup: CDR1 SGHNT, CDR2 YENEEA. CDR3 length equals 18 residues. Deletions cut 0 bases from V and 1 base from J, with 16 bases between. CDR3 DNA sequence: TGTGCCAGCAGCTTAGATCGATGGGGTATTAAATCCTACAATGAGCAGTTCTTC. Translating gives CASSLDRWGIKSYNEQFF. The variable domain in full, completed from reference TRBV11-3 and TRBJ2-1, reads EAGVVQSPRYKIIEKKQPVAFWCNPISGHNTLYWYLQNLGQGPELLIRYENEEAVDDSQLPKDRFSAERLKGVDSTLKIQPAELGDSAVYLCASSLDRWGIKSYNEQFFGPGTRLTVL.